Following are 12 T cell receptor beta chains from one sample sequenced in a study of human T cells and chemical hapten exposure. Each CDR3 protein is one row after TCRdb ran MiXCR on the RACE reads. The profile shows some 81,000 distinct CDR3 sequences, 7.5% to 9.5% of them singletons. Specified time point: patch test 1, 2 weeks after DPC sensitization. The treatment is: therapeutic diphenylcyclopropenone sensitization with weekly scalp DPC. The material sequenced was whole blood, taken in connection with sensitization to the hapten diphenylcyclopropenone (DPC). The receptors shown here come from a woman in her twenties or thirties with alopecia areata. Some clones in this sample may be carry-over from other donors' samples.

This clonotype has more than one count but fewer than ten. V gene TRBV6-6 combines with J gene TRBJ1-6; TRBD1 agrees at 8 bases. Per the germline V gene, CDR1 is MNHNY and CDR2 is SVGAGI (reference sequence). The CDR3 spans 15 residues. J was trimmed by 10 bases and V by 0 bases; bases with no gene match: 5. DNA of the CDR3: TGTGCCAGCAGTTACTCCCGGGACAGGAGATCACCCCTCCACTTT. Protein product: CASSYSRDRRSPLHF.

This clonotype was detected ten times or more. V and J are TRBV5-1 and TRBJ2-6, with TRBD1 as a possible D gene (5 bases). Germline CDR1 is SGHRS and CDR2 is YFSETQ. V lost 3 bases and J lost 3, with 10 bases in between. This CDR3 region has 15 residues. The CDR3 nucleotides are TGCGCCAGCAGCTCCCAGGGTTTTGGGGCCAACGTCCTGACTTTC. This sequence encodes CASSSQGFGANVLTF.

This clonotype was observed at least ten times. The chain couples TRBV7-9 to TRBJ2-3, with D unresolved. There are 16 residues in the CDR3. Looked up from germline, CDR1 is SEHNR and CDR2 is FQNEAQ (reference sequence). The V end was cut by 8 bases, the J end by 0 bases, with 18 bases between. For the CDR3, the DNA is TGTGCCAGCGGGCCCAACAGAAAACTAAGCACAGATACGCAGTATTTT. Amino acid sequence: CASGPNRKLSTDTQYF.

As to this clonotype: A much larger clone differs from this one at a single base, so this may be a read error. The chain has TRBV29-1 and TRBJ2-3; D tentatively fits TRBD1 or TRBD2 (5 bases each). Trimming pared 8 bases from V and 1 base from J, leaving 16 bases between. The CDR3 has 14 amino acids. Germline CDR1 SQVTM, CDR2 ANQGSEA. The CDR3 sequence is CSMGPPLRTDTQYF. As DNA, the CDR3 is TGCAGCATGGGACCTCCTCTTCGCACAGATACGCAGTATTTT.

The CDR3 loop reads CASRASDYTEAFF. In DNA, the CDR3 is TGTGCCAGCAGGGCATCGGACTACACTGAAGCTTTCTTT. This rearrangement joins TRBV2 to TRBJ1-1; D remains unclear. V shed 6 bases and J shed 3 bases, with 11 bases lying between them. The CDR3 contains 13 residues. Germline CDR1 and CDR2: SNHLY and FYNNEI.

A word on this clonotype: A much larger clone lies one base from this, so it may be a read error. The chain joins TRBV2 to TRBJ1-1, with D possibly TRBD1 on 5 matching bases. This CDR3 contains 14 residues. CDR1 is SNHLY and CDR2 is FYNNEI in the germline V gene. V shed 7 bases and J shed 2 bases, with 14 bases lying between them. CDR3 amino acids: CASKQWDGNTEAFF. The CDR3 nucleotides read TGTGCCAGCAAGCAGTGGGACGGTAACACTGAAGCTTTCTTT.

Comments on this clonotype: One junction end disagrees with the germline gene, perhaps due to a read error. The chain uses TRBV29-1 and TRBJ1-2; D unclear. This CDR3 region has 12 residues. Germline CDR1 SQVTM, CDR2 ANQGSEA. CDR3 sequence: CSVQESNYGYTF. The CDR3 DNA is TGCAGCGTTCAAGAGTCAAACTATGGCTACACCTTC.

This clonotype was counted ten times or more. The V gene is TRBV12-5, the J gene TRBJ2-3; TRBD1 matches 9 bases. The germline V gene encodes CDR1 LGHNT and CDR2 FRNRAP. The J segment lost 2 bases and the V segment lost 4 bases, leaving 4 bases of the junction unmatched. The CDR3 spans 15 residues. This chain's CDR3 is CASGSGTGYTDTQYF. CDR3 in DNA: TGTGCTAGTGGTTCCGGGACAGGGTACACAGATACGCAGTATTTT. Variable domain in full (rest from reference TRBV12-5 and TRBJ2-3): DARVTQTPRHKVTEMGQEVTMRCQPILGHNTVFWYRQTMMQGLELLAYFRNRAPLDDSGMPKDRFSAEMPDATLATLKIQPSEPRDSAVYFCASGSGTGYTDTQYFGPGTRLTVL.

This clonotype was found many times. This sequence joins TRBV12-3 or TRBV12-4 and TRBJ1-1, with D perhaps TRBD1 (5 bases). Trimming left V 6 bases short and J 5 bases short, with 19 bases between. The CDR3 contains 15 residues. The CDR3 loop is CASSFLRGSRTEAFF. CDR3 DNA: TGTGCCAGCAGCTTTCTTCGGGGGTCAAGGACTGAAGCTTTCTTT.

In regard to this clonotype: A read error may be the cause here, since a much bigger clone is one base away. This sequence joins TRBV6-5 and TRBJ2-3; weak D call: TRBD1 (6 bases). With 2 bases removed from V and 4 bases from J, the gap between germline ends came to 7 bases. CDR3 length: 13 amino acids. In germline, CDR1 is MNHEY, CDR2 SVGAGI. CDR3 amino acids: CASSYTGSDTQYF. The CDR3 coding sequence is TGTGCCAGCAGTTACACAGGGTCAGATACGCAGTATTTT.

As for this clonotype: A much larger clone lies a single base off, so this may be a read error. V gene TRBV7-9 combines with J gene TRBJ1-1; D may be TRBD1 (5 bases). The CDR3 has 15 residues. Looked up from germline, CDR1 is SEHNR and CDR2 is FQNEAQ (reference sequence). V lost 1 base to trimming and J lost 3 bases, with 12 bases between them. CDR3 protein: CASSLVGGGDTEAFF. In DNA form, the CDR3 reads TGTGCCAGCAGCTTAGTTGGGGGAGGAGACACTGAAGCTTTCTTT.

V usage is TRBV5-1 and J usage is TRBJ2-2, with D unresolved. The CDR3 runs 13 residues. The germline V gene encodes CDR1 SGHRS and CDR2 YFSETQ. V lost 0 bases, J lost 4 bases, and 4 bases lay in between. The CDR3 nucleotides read TGCGCCAGCAGCTTGGTGGGCACCGGGGAGCTGTTTTTT. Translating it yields CASSLVGTGELFF.